This entry features one T cell receptor (beta chain) sequence. The sample originates from a study of T-cell reconstitution after alpha-beta-depleted transplantation in children. CDR1 and CDR2 (germline): MGHRA, YSYEKL. The length of the CDR3 is 17 residues. The V end lost 0 bases, the J end lost 5 bases, and 19 bases lay between the germline ends. Preparation of the TCRbeta library involved a method that used unique molecular identifiers. TCRdb recomputed calls from the PCR reads with MiXCR, one row per CDR3 protein. Among about 580,000 distinct CDR3 sequences listed, more than 20% were seen once. The clonotype originates from a boy younger than two who had a stem cell transplant for acute myeloid leukemia, so the T cells may come from the graft donor. The chain recombines TRBV4-1 with TRBJ2-5; perhaps D is TRBD1 or TRBD2 (5 bases each). The sequencing used PBMCs, mostly from graft donor cells, collected 360 days after TCRalphabeta/CD19-depleted stem cell transplant. CDR3 sequence reads: CASSQEGPLSLGETQYF. The CDR3 nucleotides read TGCGCCAGCAGCCAAGAGGGACCACTAAGCCTGGGGGAGACCCAGTACTTC.